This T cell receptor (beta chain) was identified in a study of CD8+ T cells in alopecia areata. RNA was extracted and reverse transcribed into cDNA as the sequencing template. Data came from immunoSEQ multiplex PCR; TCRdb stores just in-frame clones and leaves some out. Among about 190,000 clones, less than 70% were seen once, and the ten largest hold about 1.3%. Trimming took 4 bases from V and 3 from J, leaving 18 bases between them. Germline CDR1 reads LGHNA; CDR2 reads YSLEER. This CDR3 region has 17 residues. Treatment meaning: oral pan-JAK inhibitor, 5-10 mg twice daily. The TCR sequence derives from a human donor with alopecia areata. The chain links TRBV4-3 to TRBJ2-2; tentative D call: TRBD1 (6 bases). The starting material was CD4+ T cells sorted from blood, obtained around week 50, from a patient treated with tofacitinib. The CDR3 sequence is CASSPSGAGSYTGELFF. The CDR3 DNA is TGCGCCAGCAGCCCCTCAGGGGCAGGGTCATACACCGGGGAGCTGTTTTTT.